Presented here are 22 T cell receptor beta chains from one specimen sequenced in a study of cytomegalovirus exposure and HLA in healthy donors (dated by TCRdb to the late 2010s). The method was the immunoSEQ multiplex PCR assay. For the multiplex PCR, a mixture combining 60 forward primers for TCR Vbeta segments and 13 reverse primers for TCR Jbeta segments was used. Entries here come from immuneACCESS through TCRdb and include only in-frame sequences with V and J called. Some clones fail to appear in such tables; in the studies checked, an unresolved V gene covers under half of the shortfall, and the cause of the remainder is unknown. A total of 100,000 to 150,000 clones appear in this sample, roughly 76% of them only once. Jointly, the top ten make up 2.1% of the sample. The sequencing input was PBMCs. The receptors were sampled from a man aged 25 to 45 in good health and CMV-seronegative.

The V call is TRBV7-6, the J call TRBJ2-5, with 7 nucleotides matching TRBD2. V gave up 5 bases and J gave up 1 base; unmatched junction bases: 4. This CDR3 region has 14 residues. Germline V lookup: CDR1 SGHVS, CDR2 FNYEAQ. This chain's CDR3 is CASSVLAVQETQYF. DNA of the CDR3: TGTGCCAGCAGCGTGCTAGCGGTCCAAGAGACCCAGTACTTC.

Written as DNA, the CDR3 is TGTGCCAGCCCCGACGACAGCCCGATAAATCAGCCCCAGCATTTT. Amino acid sequence: CASPDDSPINQPQHF. The chain is built from TRBV25-1 and TRBJ1-5, with TRBD1 as a possible D gene (5 bases). The CDR3 has 15 residues. V was cut by 8 bases and J by 4 bases, with 18 bases left in between. Germline CDR1 reads MGHDK; CDR2 reads SYGVNS.

This chain connects TRBV11-3 to TRBJ2-1; D perhaps matches TRBD2 (5 bases). The germline V gene has CDR1 SGHNT and CDR2 YENEEA. Between the trimmed V and J ends, which lost 5 bases and 0 bases, there was a span of 11 bases. This CDR3 is 15 amino acids long. CDR3 nucleotide sequence: TGTGCCAGCAGCCAAGATGCGGGCTCCTACAATGAGCAGTTCTTC. Protein: CASSQDAGSYNEQFF.

V is TRBV5-1 and J is TRBJ1-2, with a weak D call TRBD1 (5 bases). Germline V lookup: CDR1 SGHRS, CDR2 YFSETQ. Deletions cut 3 bases from V and 8 bases from J, with 17 bases between. CDR3 length: 14 amino acids. CDR3 amino acids: CASSWDGTGGGYTF. The CDR3 DNA reads as TGCGCCAGCAGCTGGGATGGGACGGGAGGCGGCTACACCTTC.

The CDR3 DNA reads as TGTGCCAGCAGCTTAGTGCAGCAAGAGACCCAGTACTTC. Its translation: CASSLVQQETQYF. The chain links TRBV7-8 to TRBJ2-5; unclear D gene. The germline V and J ends were trimmed by 1 base and 2 bases, with 5 bases remaining between them. The CDR3 runs 13 residues. Germline CDR1 reads SGHVS; CDR2 reads FQNEAQ.

The chain recombines TRBV5-1 with TRBJ2-7; a possible D gene is TRBD1 (8 bases). The CDR3 totals 14 residues. Deletions cut 3 bases from V and 2 bases from J, with 12 bases between. Germline V gene sequence: CDR1 SGHRS, CDR2 YFSETQ. The CDR3 sequence: CASSWGGQAYEQYF. CDR3 nucleotide sequence: TGCGCCAGCAGCTGGGGGGGACAGGCCTACGAGCAGTACTTC.

The chain has TRBV28 and TRBJ1-4; D ambiguous. Germline V lookup: CDR1 MDHEN, CDR2 SYDVKM. The CDR3 length is 17 residues. V dropped 8 bases and J dropped 0 bases, with 19 bases sitting between them. The CDR3 spells CASGSYIPFATNEKLFF. The CDR3 DNA follows: TGTGCCAGCGGCAGTTACATACCTTTTGCAACTAATGAAAAACTGTTTTTT.

This rearrangement joins TRBV29-1 to TRBJ2-1; D not resolved. Germline lookup yields CDR1 SQVTM and CDR2 ANQGSEA. V was trimmed by 4 bases and J by 10 bases, leaving 14 bases between them. CDR3 size: 12 residues. The CDR3: CSVADTHPEQFF. Written as DNA, the CDR3 is TGCAGCGTTGCCGACACTCACCCCGAGCAGTTCTTC.

The count of this clone is one. The chain joins TRBV15 to TRBJ1-1; 8 bases match TRBD1. The CDR3 loop spans 15 amino acids. The J segment lost 4 bases and the V segment lost 0 bases, leaving 4 bases of the junction unmatched. CDR1 and CDR2 from the germline V gene are LNHNV and YYDKDF (reference sequence). CDR3 in amino acids: CATSRDNDRGTEAFF. Written as DNA, the CDR3 is TGTGCCACCAGCAGAGACAACGACAGGGGCACTGAAGCTTTCTTT.

This chain connects TRBV7-2 to TRBJ2-2; TRBD2 agrees at 12 bases. This CDR3 region has 19 residues. The germline V gene has CDR1 SGHTA and CDR2 FQGNSA. Unmatched junction bases numbered 5, after V lost 0 bases and J lost 0 bases. In nucleotides, the CDR3 is TGTGCCAGCAGCTTAGCGCGGCTAGCGGGGGGGTCGAACACCGGGGAGCTGTTTTTT. It codes for CASSLARLAGGSNTGELFF.

The chain uses TRBV2 and TRBJ2-5, with D perhaps TRBD2 (6 bases). The CDR3 covers 15 residues. The germline CDR1 and CDR2 sequences are SNHLY and FYNNEI. V was cut by 6 bases and J by 5 bases, with 19 bases left in between. This CDR3 reads CASRPTSSMLETQYF. Here the CDR3 DNA reads TGTGCCAGCAGGCCGACTAGTTCTATGCTGGAGACCCAGTACTTC.

This chain links TRBV19 with TRBJ1-2; D not resolved. Trimming left V 6 bases short and J 0 bases short, with 8 bases between. The CDR3 consists of 13 residues. The germline CDR1 and CDR2 sequences are LNHDA and SQIVND (reference sequence). In DNA, the CDR3 is TGTGCCAGTAGCCTGGGCCCTAACTATGGCTACACCTTC. It translates to CASSLGPNYGYTF.

The gene calls are TRBV25-1 and TRBJ2-1; 8 bases align to TRBD2. The CDR3 has 13 residues. The V and J ends lost 6 bases and 4 bases, in that order; junction bases with no gene match: 2. Per germline, CDR1 MGHDK and CDR2 SYGVNS. CDR3 amino acids: CASRLAEYNEQFF. In DNA form, the CDR3 reads TGTGCCAGCAGACTAGCGGAATACAATGAGCAGTTCTTC.

The chain has TRBV7-9 and TRBJ1-4, with 7 bases aligning to TRBD1. V shed 6 bases and J 2 bases; nucleotides not matched to a gene: 6. This CDR3 is built from 15 residues. Germline CDR1 is SEHNR and CDR2 is FQNEAQ (reference sequence). In DNA form, the CDR3 reads TGTGCCAGCAGTCCTCACAGGGGCACTAATGAAAAACTGTTTTTT. Translation: CASSPHRGTNEKLFF. Variable domain in full (rest from reference TRBV7-9 and TRBJ1-4): DTGVSQNPRHKITKRGQNVTFRCDPISEHNRLYWYRQTLGQGPEFLTYFQNEAQLEKSRLLSDRFSAERPKGSFSTLEIQRTEQGDSAMYLCASSPHRGTNEKLFFGSGTQLSVL.

This clone has just one count. One end of the junction varies from germline; a read error may be responsible. This chain links TRBV6-6 with TRBJ1-2; a possible D gene is TRBD1 (6 bases). The CDR3 has 16 amino acids. CDR1 MNHNY and CDR2 SVGAGI come from the germline V gene (reference sequence). The CDR3 DNA sequence: TGTGCCAGCAGTTACTCGCTCGCCAGGGGAAACTATGGCTACGCCTTC. Its protein is CASSYSLARGNYGYAF.

The chain couples TRBV5-1 to TRBJ1-1; 7 bases agree with TRBD1. V shed 1 base, J shed 5 bases, and the junction held 5 bases outside the gene matches. This CDR3 has 14 amino acids. Looked up from germline, CDR1 is SGHRS and CDR2 is YFSETQ. The DNA for the CDR3 is TGCGCCAGCAGCTTGACAGGGGCAGGGACTGAAGCTTTCTTT. This translates into CASSLTGAGTEAFF.

The V call is TRBV6-6, the J call TRBJ1-1, with 7 bases that match TRBD1. J gave up 4 bases and V 5 bases, and 4 bases lay outside the gene matches. Germline V gives CDR1 MNHNY, CDR2 SVGAGI (reference sequence). This CDR3 comprises 13 residues. The CDR3 DNA reads TGTGCCAGCAGTCCTCCAGGGGGCACTGAAGCTTTCTTT. Translation: CASSPPGGTEAFF.

The chain joins TRBV28 to TRBJ2-5; D is uncertain. The J call may be in error: the DNA end matches TRBJ2-7 better. There are 11 residues in the CDR3. Germline V lookup: CDR1 MDHEN, CDR2 SYDVKM. CDR3 DNA: TGTGCCAGCACAACAAACTACGAGCAGTACTTC. Translation gives CASTTNYEQYF.

The V gene is TRBV7-9, the J gene TRBJ2-5; 8 bases match TRBD2. The CDR3 is made up of 15 amino acids. Germline lookup yields CDR1 SEHNR and CDR2 FQNEAQ (reference sequence). The J segment lost 4 bases and the V segment lost 3 bases, leaving 7 bases of the junction unmatched. The CDR3 protein is CASSFGAGVAETQYF. The CDR3 DNA follows: TGTGCCAGCAGCTTTGGAGCGGGGGTTGCAGAGACCCAGTACTTC.

As to this clone: One end of the junction is discordant with germline, which a read error may explain. V usage is TRBV13 and J usage is TRBJ2-6; TRBD1 might be the D (5 bases). Germline CDR1 and CDR2: PRHDT and FYEKMQ (reference sequence). The CDR3 totals 18 residues. The CDR3 bases are TGTGCCAGCAGCTTGAATAACAGGCCCTCCTCTGGGGCCAACGGCCTGACTTTC. Its protein is CASSLNNRPSSGANGLTF.

Turning to this clone: At one end, the junction sequence differs from germline, possibly due to a read error. The genes are TRBV5-1 and TRBJ2-6, with D possibly TRBD1 on 5 matching bases. This CDR3 region has 13 residues. Looked up from germline, CDR1 is SGHRS and CDR2 is YFSETQ. CDR3 nucleotide sequence: TGCGCCAGCTGCTTTAGTGGGGCCAACGGCCTGACTTTC. Its translation is CASCFSGANGLTF.

This clone was observed a few times. This chain uses TRBV10-1 with TRBJ2-1; D ambiguous. V lost 0 bases and J lost 4, with 13 bases in between. Germline CDR1 reads WNHNN; CDR2 reads SYGVQD (reference sequence). CDR3 length: 16 residues. CDR3: CASSESAPPNYNEQFF. In DNA form, the CDR3 reads TGCGCCAGCAGTGAGTCGGCCCCCCCCAATTACAATGAGCAGTTCTTC.